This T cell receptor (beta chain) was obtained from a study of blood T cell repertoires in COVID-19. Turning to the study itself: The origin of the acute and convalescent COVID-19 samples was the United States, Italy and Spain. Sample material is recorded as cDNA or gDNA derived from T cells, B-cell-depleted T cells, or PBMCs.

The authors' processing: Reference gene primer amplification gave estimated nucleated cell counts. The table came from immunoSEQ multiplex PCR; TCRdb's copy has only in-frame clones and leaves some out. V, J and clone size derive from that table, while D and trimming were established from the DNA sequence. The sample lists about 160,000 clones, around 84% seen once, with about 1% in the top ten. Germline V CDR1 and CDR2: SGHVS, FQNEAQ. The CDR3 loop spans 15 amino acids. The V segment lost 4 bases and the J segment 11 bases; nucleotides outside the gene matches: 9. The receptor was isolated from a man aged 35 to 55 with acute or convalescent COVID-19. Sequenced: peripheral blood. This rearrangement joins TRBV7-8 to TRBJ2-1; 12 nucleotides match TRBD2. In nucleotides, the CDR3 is TGTGCCAGCAGCTCGCCTAGCGGGGGGGCTTTTAAGCAGTTCTTC. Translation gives CASSSPSGGAFKQFF. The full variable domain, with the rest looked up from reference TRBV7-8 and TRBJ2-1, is GAGVSQSPRYKVAKRGQDVALRCDPISGHVSLFWYQQALGQGPEFLTYFQNEAQLDKSGLPSDRFFAERPEGSVSTLKIQRTQQEDSAVYLCASSSPSGGAFKQFFGPGTRLTVL.